This entry is about one T cell receptor (beta chain). Antigen unknown. This sample was taken from a study of T cells after yellow fever vaccination. Study context: Preparation of the low-cell-number fractions used SMART-Seq v4 Ultra Low Input. Study-wide results and caveats: The study re-detected most primary-vaccination clones after the booster (around 96% CD4, just over 85% CD8). Clonotypes found in both CD4 and CD8 compartments made up a small share.

The CDR3 spans 16 residues. The ends were cut back, 3 bases at V and 1 base at J, with 13 bases in the middle. In germline, CDR1 is SEHNR, CDR2 FQNEAQ (reference sequence). Using its own MiXCR run on the 5' RACE reads, TCRdb lists one record per CDR3 protein. This sample carries around 350,000 distinct CDR3 sequences, roughly 10% of them seen once, and the ten largest clones take 18%. The chain employs TRBV7-9 and TRBJ2-4; possibly TRBD1 for D (6 bases). The clonotype was recovered from a man younger than 35 who received the YFV17D yellow fever vaccine. Material: PBMCs, obtained on the day of the first yellow fever vaccination. The CDR3 spells CASSFYITGAKNIQYF. Here the CDR3 DNA reads TGTGCCAGCAGCTTCTACATAACAGGGGCCAAAAACATTCAGTACTTC.